Following are 11 T cell receptor beta chains from one sample sequenced in a study of T-cell reconstitution after alpha-beta-depleted transplantation in children. Construction of the TCRbeta library involved unique molecular identifiers. Each CDR3 protein is one row after TCRdb ran MiXCR on the PCR reads. This sample has 450,000 to 550,000 distinct CDR3 sequences, with over 9.5% found just once. The sequences come from PBMCs, mostly from graft donor cells, collected 180 days after TCRalphabeta/CD19-depleted stem cell transplant. The receptors derive from a female patient aged 2-10 years who had a stem cell transplant for aplastic anemia, so the T cells may come from the graft donor.

This clonotype was counted only a few times. The chain uses TRBV20-1 and TRBJ2-3; 9 nucleotides agree with TRBD2. This CDR3 has 16 residues. The V gene end was trimmed by 6 bases and the J gene end by 9 bases; junction bases not matched to a gene: 19. Germline CDR1 reads DFQATT; CDR2 reads SNEGSKA (reference sequence). CDR3 protein: CSALRVAGALQDTQYF. DNA for the CDR3: TGCAGTGCCCTCAGAGTAGCGGGAGCCCTCCAGGACACGCAGTATTTT.

This clonotype was counted between two and nine times. The chain has TRBV14 and TRBJ2-1; 12 bases agree with TRBD2. Germline V gives CDR1 SGHDN, CDR2 FVKESK. This CDR3 has 16 residues. V lost 0 bases to trimming and J lost 6 bases; unmatched junction nucleotides: 3. CDR3 amino acids: CASSQDRLAGVNEQFF. The DNA of the CDR3 is TGTGCCAGCAGCCAAGACCGACTAGCGGGAGTCAATGAGCAGTTCTTC.

The chain recombines TRBV7-9 with TRBJ2-7; no clear D. V was cut by 3 bases and J by 6 bases, with 18 bases left in between. From germline, CDR1 is SEHNR and CDR2 FQNEAQ (reference sequence). The CDR3 extends over 15 amino acids. CDR3 sequence reads: CASSFGHTERSEQYV. The CDR3 DNA reads TGTGCCAGCAGCTTCGGGCACACCGAGAGGAGCGAGCAGTACGTC.

The chain carries TRBV10-3 and TRBJ2-6, with 9 bases lining up with TRBD1. The CDR3 consists of 19 residues. CDR1 and CDR2 (germline): ENHRY, SYGVKD. The junction had 13 bases not matched to a gene; V was cut back by 6 bases and J by 1 base. In DNA form, the CDR3 reads TGTGCCATCAGCCGGTGGGGACAGGGTACGACTTCTGGGGCCAACGTCCTGACTTTC. It specifies CAISRWGQGTTSGANVLTF.

Ten or more counts support this clonotype. V gene TRBV7-3 combines with J gene TRBJ2-1; D is tentatively TRBD1 or TRBD2 (5 bases each). Trimming took off 4 bases at V and 3 bases at J, with 16 bases between the two ends. The CDR3 is 16 residues long. CDR1 and CDR2 from the germline V gene are SGHTA and FQGTGA. Here the CDR3 DNA reads TGTGCCAGCAGCTCATGGGGACCCACGGTCTACAATGAGCAGTTCTTC. This encodes CASSSWGPTVYNEQFF.

The chain recombines TRBV15 with TRBJ1-2; D is uncertain. The CDR3 is made up of 14 amino acids. The V gene's germline CDR1 is LNHNV and CDR2 YYDKDF (reference sequence). The V gene lost 4 bases and the J gene lost 8 bases, with 17 bases spanning the gap. The DNA for the CDR3 is TGTGCCACCAGCACACCCGGACGGTACGAAGGCTACACCTTC. This sequence encodes CATSTPGRYEGYTF.

The chain couples TRBV9 to TRBJ2-5; TRBD2 aligns across 8 bases. Per the germline V gene, CDR1 is SGDLS and CDR2 is YYNGEE. The CDR3 extends over 16 amino acids. V gave up 4 bases and J gave up 5 bases; unmatched junction bases: 13. CDR3: CASSTPAVAGHETQYF. CDR3 in DNA: TGTGCCAGCAGCACTCCTGCGGTAGCGGGACACGAGACCCAGTACTTC.

This clonotype was seen a handful of times. The V and J genes are TRBV20-1 and TRBJ1-1; D uncertain. The CDR3 is made up of 12 amino acids. Between the trimmed V and J ends, which lost 2 bases and 6 bases, there was a span of 10 bases. Germline CDR1 reads DFQATT; CDR2 reads SNEGSKA (reference sequence). Written as DNA, the CDR3 is TGCAGTGCTAGATCGGGAGGGCCTGAAGCTTTCTTT. Translated: CSARSGGPEAFF.

The V gene is TRBV27, the J gene TRBJ2-3; no definite D call. Trimming cost V 4 bases and J 8 bases, with 10 bases left between them. The CDR3 has 12 residues. Germline assignment: CDR1 MNHEY and CDR2 SMNVEV (reference sequence). The CDR3 DNA reads as TGTGCCAGCAGTTCGAGCTTCGGTACGCAGTATTTT. It specifies CASSSSFGTQYF.

Only a few counts were recorded for this clonotype. This chain uses TRBV27 with TRBJ2-7, with TRBD1 as a possible D gene (5 bases). Deletions cut 1 base from V and 2 bases from J, with 9 bases between. Germline-derived CDR1 and CDR2 are MNHEY and SMNVEV (reference sequence). This CDR3 is built from 14 residues. The CDR3 DNA reads as TGTGCCAGCAGTTTATTGGACAAGACCTACGAGCAGTACTTC. It encodes CASSLLDKTYEQYF.

This chain joins TRBV20-1 and TRBJ2-3; TRBD2 aligns across 9 bases. The CDR3 contains 14 residues. Germline lookup yields CDR1 DFQATT and CDR2 SNEGSKA (reference sequence). V shed 4 bases, J shed 5 bases, and the junction held 7 bases outside the gene matches. Written as DNA, the CDR3 is TGCAGTGCTACCCCGGGACTAGCATTAGATACGCAGTATTTT. Its translation is CSATPGLALDTQYF.